The present entry profiles one T cell receptor (beta chain) with its context. The CDR3 runs 14 residues. V dropped 5 bases and J dropped 2; count of bases not matched to a gene: 6. Germline V CDR1 and CDR2: LNHDA, SQIVND (reference sequence). The study drew participants aged about 18 to 95 years from about two dozen US areas. Before being deemed recovered, Cohort 3 donors had two negative PCRs, clearance, or symptom resolution. Some clones are missing from TCRdb's copy, which holds only in-frame ones; the method was immunoSEQ multiplex PCR. Here the sample spans fewer than 350,000 clones, under 90% being singletons. The data were obtained in a study of blood T cell repertoires in COVID-19. On the study more broadly: T cells, B-cell-depleted T cells, or PBMCs supplied cDNA or gDNA.

The sequencing sample was made of PBMCs or T cells enriched from blood (not recorded which). The source of this sequence is a man in his fifties or sixties who had recovered from COVID-19. The chain is built from TRBV19 and TRBJ2-7; 7 bases agree with TRBD2. CDR3 amino acids: CASSPSGDPYEQYF. CDR3 DNA sequence: TGTGCCAGTAGTCCCAGCGGGGACCCCTACGAGCAGTACTTC.